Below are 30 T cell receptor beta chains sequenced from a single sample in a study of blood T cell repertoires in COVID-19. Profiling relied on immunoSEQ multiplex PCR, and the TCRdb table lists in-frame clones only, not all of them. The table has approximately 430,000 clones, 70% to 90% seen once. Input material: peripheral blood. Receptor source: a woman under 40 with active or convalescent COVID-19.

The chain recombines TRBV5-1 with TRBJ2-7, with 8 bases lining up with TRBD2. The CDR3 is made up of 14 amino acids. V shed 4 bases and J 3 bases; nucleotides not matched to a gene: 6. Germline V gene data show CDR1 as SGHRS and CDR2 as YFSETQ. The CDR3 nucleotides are TGCGCCAGCAGCCCGGGACTAGAGATCTACGAGCAGTACTTC. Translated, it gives CASSPGLEIYEQYF.

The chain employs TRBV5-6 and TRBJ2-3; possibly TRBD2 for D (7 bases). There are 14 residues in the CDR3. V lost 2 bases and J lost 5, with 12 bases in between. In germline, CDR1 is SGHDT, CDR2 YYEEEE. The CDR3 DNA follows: TGTGCCAGCAGCTTACGGGGGGCCAGAGATACGCAGTATTTT. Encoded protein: CASSLRGARDTQYF.

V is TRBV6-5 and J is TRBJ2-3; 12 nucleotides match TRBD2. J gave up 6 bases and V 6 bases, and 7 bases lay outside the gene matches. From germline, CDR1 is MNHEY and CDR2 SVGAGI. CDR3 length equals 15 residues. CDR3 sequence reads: CASSDPSGREDTQYF. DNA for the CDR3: TGTGCCAGCAGCGACCCTAGCGGGAGGGAGGATACGCAGTATTTT.

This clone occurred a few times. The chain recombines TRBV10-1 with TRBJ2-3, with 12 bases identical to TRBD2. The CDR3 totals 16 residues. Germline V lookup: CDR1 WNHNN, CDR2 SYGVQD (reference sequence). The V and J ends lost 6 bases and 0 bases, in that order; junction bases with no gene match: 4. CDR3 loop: CASRETSGGSTDTQYF. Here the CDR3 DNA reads TGCGCCAGCAGAGAGACTAGCGGGGGCAGCACAGATACGCAGTATTTT.

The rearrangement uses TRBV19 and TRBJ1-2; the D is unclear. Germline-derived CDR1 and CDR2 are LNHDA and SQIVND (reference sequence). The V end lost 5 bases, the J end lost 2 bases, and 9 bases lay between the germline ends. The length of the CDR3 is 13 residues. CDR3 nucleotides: TGTGCCAGTAGTGAGAGAGGGAACTATGGCTACACCTTC. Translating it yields CASSERGNYGYTF. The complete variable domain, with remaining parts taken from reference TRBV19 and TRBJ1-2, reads DGGITQSPKYLFRKEGQNVTLSCEQNLNHDAMYWYRQDPGQGLRLIYYSQIVNDFQKGDIAEGYSVSREKKESFPLTVTSAQKNPTAFYLCASSERGNYGYTFGSGTRLTVV.

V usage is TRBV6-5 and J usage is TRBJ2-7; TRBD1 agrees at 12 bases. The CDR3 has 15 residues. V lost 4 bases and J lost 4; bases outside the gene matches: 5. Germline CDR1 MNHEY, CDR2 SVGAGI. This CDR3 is CASSSPGQGAYEQYF. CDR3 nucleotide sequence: TGTGCCAGCAGTTCCCCGGGACAGGGGGCGTACGAGCAGTACTTC.

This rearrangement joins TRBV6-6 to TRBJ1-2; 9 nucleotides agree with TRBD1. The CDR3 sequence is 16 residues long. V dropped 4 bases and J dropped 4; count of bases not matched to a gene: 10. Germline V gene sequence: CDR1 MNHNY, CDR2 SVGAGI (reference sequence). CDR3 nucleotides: TGTGCCAGCAGTTTCACCCTGACAGGGGGTACCTATGGCTACACCTTC. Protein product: CASSFTLTGGTYGYTF.

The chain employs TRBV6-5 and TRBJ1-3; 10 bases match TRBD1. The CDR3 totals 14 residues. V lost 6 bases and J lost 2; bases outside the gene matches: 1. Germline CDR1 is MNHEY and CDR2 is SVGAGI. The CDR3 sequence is CASRTGGTGNTIYF. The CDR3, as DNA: TGTGCCAGCAGGACAGGGGGCACTGGAAACACCATATATTTT.

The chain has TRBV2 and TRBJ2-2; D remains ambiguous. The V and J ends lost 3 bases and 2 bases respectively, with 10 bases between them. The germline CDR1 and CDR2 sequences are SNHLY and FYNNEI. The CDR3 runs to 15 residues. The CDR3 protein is CASSESVVNTGELFF. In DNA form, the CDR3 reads TGTGCCAGCAGTGAGAGTGTAGTAAACACCGGGGAGCTGTTTTTT.

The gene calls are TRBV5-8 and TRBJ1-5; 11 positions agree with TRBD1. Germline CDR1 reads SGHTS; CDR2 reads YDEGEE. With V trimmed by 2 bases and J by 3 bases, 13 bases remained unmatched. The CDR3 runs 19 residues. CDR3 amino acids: CASSLPGQGAIYNNQPQHF. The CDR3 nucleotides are TGTGCCAGCAGCTTACCAGGACAGGGGGCTATTTACAACAATCAGCCCCAGCATTTT.

The CDR3: CSVEGGGGLRLGTEAFF. CDR3 DNA: TGCAGCGTTGAAGGAGGGGGGGGGCTCCGTTTGGGCACTGAAGCTTTCTTT. The chain recombines TRBV29-1 with TRBJ1-1, with D possibly TRBD1 on 6 matching bases. The germline V gene encodes CDR1 SQVTM and CDR2 ANQGSEA. The CDR3 runs 17 residues. V was pared by 1 base and J by 4 bases, with 22 bases between.

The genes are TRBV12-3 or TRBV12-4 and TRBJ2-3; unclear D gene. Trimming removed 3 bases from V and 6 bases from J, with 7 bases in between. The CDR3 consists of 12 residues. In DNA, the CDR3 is TGTGCCAGCAGTTTTTACGGGGATACGCAGTATTTT. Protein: CASSFYGDTQYF.

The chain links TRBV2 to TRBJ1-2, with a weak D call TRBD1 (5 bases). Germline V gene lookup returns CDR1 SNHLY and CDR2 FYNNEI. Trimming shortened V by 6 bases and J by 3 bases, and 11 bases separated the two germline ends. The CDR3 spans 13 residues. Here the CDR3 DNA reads TGTGCCAGCAGGGAGGGGACGGACTATGGCTACACCTTC. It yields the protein CASREGTDYGYTF.

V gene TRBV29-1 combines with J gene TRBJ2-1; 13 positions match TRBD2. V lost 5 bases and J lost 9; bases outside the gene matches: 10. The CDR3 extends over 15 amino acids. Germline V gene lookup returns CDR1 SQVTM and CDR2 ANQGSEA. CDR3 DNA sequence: TGCAGCGTTCGTTTACTCGGACTAGCGGGAGTTGAGCAGTTCTTC. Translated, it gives CSVRLLGLAGVEQFF.

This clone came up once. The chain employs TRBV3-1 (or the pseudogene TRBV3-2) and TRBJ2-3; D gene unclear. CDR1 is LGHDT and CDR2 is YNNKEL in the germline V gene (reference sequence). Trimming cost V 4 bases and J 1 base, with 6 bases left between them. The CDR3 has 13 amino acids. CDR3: CASSPSGTDTQYF. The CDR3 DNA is TGTGCCAGCAGCCCGAGCGGCACAGATACGCAGTATTTT.

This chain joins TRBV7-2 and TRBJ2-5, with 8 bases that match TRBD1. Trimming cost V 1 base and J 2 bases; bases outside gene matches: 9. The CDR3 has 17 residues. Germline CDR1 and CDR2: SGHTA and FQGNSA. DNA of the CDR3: TGTGCCAGCAGCTTAGGATTACGTCGGGACAGGCAAGAGACCCAGTACTTC. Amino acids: CASSLGLRRDRQETQYF.

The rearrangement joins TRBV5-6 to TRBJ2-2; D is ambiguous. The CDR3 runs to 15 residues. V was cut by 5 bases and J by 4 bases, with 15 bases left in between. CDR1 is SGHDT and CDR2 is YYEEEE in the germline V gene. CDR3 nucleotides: TGTGCCAGCAGACCTGTGGTTCCCAGCACCGGGGAGCTGTTTTTT. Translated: CASRPVVPSTGELFF.

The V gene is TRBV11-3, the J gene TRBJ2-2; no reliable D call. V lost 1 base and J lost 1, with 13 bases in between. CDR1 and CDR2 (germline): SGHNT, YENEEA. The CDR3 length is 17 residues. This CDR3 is CASSLGWAPQNTGELFF. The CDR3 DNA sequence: TGTGCCAGCAGCTTAGGGTGGGCACCCCAGAACACCGGGGAGCTGTTTTTT.

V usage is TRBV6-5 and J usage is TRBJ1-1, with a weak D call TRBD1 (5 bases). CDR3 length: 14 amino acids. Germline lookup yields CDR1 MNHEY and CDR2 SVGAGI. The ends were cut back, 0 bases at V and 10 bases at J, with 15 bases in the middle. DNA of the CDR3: TGTGCCAGCAGTTACTCCTTAGTGCAAACAGGAGCTTTCTTT. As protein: CASSYSLVQTGAFF.

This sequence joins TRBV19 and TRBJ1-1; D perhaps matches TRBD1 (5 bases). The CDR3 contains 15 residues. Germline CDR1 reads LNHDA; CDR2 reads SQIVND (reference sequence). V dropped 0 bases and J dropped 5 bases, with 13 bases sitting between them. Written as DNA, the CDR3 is TGTGCCAGTAGTATAGAGGCAGCGGGGGGTACTGAAGCTTTCTTT. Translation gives CASSIEAAGGTEAFF. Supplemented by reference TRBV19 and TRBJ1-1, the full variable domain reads DGGITQSPKYLFRKEGQNVTLSCEQNLNHDAMYWYRQDPGQGLRLIYYSQIVNDFQKGDIAEGYSVSREKKESFPLTVTSAQKNPTAFYLCASSIEAAGGTEAFFGQGTRLTVV.

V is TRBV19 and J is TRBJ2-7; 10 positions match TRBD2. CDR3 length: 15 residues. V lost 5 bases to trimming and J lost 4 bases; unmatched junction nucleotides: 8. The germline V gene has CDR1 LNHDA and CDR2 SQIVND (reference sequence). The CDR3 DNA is TGTGCCAGTAGTTCGGAGGGACTAGCGCCTTACGAGCAGTACTTC. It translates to CASSSEGLAPYEQYF.

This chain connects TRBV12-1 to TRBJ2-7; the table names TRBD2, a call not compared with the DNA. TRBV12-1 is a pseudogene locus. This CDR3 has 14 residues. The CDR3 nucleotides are TGTGCCAGCAGCCGACCGGGAGTCGACTACGAGCAGTACTTC. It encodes CASSRPGVDYEQYF.

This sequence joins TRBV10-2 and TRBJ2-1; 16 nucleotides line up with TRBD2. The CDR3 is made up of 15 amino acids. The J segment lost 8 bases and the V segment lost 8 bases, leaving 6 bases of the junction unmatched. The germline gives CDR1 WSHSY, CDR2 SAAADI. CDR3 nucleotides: TGCGCCAGCCGGGGACTAGCGGGAGGGGTAGATGAGCAGTTCTTC. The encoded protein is CASRGLAGGVDEQFF.

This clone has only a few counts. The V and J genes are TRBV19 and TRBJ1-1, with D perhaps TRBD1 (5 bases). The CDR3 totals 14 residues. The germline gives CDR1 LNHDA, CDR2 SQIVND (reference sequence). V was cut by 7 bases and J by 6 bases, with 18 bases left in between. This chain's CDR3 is CASTLGGALAEAFF. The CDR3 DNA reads TGTGCCAGTACCCTGGGAGGGGCTCTGGCTGAAGCTTTCTTT.

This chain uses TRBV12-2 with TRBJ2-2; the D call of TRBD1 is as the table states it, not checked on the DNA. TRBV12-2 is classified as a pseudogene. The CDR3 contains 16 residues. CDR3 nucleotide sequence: TGTGCAAGTCGCTTAGGGGGCCGTGCGAACACCGGGGAGCTGTTTTTT. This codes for CASRLGGRANTGELFF.

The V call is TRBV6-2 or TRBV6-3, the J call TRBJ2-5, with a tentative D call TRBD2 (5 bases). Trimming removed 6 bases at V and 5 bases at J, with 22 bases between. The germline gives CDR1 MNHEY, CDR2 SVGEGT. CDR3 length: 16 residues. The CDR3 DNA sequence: TGTGCCAGCAGCCGCACGGACTTTCCAAGACCCGAGACCCAGTACTTC. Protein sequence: CASSRTDFPRPETQYF.

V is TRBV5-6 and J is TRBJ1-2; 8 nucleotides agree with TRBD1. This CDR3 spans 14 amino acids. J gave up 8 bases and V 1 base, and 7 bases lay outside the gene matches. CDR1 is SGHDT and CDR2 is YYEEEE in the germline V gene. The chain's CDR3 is CASSLPAGGDGYTF. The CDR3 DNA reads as TGTGCCAGCAGCTTGCCGGCAGGGGGCGACGGCTACACCTTC.

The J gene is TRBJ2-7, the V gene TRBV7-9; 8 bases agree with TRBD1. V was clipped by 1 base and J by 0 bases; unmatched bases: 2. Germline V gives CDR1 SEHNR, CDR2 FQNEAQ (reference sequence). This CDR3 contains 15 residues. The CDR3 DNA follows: TGTGCCAGCAGCTTAGGGACAGGGAACTCCTACGAGCAGTACTTC. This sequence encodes CASSLGTGNSYEQYF.

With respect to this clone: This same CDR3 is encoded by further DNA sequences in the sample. This CDR3 reads CASSPGSNYGYTF. Written as DNA, the CDR3 is TGTGCCAGCTCACCCGGGAGTAACTATGGCTACACCTTC. The chain employs TRBV18 and TRBJ1-2; D gene uncertain. In germline, CDR1 is KGHSH, CDR2 LQKENI. V shed 3 bases and J shed 1 base, with 6 bases lying between them. The CDR3 contains 13 residues. Variable domain in full (rest from reference TRBV18 and TRBJ1-2): NAGVMQNPRHLVRRRGQEARLRCSPMKGHSHVYWYRQLPEEGLKFMVYLQKENIIDESGMPKERFSAEFPKEGPSILRIQQVVRGDSAAYFCASSPGSNYGYTFGSGTRLTVV.

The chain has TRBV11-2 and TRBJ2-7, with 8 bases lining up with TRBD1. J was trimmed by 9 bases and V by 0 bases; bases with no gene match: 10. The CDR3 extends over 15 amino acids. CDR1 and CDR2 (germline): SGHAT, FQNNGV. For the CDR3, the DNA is TGTGCCAGCAGCTTAGAGGTGGGACAGGCCCAAGGGCAGTACTTC. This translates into CASSLEVGQAQGQYF.